This is a list of T cell receptor beta chains from one sample in a study of cytomegalovirus exposure and HLA in healthy donors. Assay: immunoSEQ multiplex PCR; the TCRdb copy retains only in-frame clones and omits some. The sample lists roughly 190,000 clones, around 83% seen once, with 1.5% to 2% in the top ten. The sample was PBMCs. The receptors originated from a man in his forties in good health and CMV-seropositive. Both conserved end residues are part of each CDR3. Only some rows state a clone size, as once, few, many or a class for expanded clones.

j_call: TRBJ2-5
clone_size: -
v_call: TRBV6-1
cdr3_aa: CASSSQGREQYF

j_call: TRBJ2-7
clone_size: -
v_call: TRBV14
cdr3_aa: CASSPPGQGVNEQYF

j_call: TRBJ2-3
clone_size: -
v_call: TRBV4-1
cdr3_aa: CASSQDGPREGIDTQYF

j_call: TRBJ1-1
clone_size: -
v_call: TRBV6-5
cdr3_aa: CASSLRGPGTEAFF

j_call: TRBJ1-4
clone_size: -
v_call: TRBV30
cdr3_aa: CAWSGYFGGDEKLFF

j_call: TRBJ2-7
clone_size: -
v_call: TRBV5-6
cdr3_aa: CASSGSLQGSYEQYF

j_call: TRBJ1-1
clone_size: -
v_call: TRBV6-5
cdr3_aa: CASSYLTQEGEAFF

j_call: TRBJ2-7
clone_size: -
v_call: TRBV5-1
cdr3_aa: CASSLEQDLAYEQYF

j_call: TRBJ2-2
clone_size: -
v_call: TRBV7-2
cdr3_aa: CASSPVAGANTGELFF

j_call: TRBJ2-5
clone_size: -
v_call: TRBV7-2
cdr3_aa: CASSLDGRAGETQYF

j_call: TRBJ2-7
clone_size: few
v_call: TRBV9
cdr3_aa: CASSGGLAVYEQYF

j_call: TRBJ2-2
clone_size: -
v_call: TRBV4-1
cdr3_aa: CASSQDPRSGELFF

j_call: TRBJ2-7
clone_size: -
v_call: TRBV27
cdr3_aa: CASSLLASGEQYF

j_call: TRBJ1-2
clone_size: -
v_call: TRBV5-1
cdr3_aa: CASLPDPGGTRGYTF

j_call: TRBJ1-2
clone_size: few
v_call: TRBV6-1
cdr3_aa: CASRNLPYGYTF

j_call: TRBJ2-7
clone_size: -
v_call: TRBV5-1
cdr3_aa: CASSLTAGEFYEQYF

j_call: TRBJ1-5
clone_size: -
v_call: TRBV7-8
cdr3_aa: CASSLGRSNQPQHF

j_call: TRBJ2-7
clone_size: once
v_call: TRBV29-1
cdr3_aa: CSVGPRLAGGSYEQYF

j_call: TRBJ1-1
clone_size: few
v_call: TRBV5-1
cdr3_aa: CASQTGTSFEAFF

j_call: TRBJ1-5
clone_size: -
v_call: TRBV5-6
cdr3_aa: CASSLEGTAINQPQHF

j_call: TRBJ2-3
clone_size: -
v_call: TRBV7-9
cdr3_aa: CASRSTSGRSTDTQYF

j_call: TRBJ1-1
clone_size: once
v_call: TRBV7-2
cdr3_aa: CASSSSPTGGFRNTEAFF

j_call: TRBJ2-5
clone_size: -
v_call: TRBV29-1
cdr3_aa: CSVESGGWETQYF

j_call: TRBJ2-2
clone_size: -
v_call: TRBV7-2
cdr3_aa: CASSFGLAGGSTGELFF

j_call: TRBJ1-5
clone_size: once
v_call: TRBV2
cdr3_aa: CASSGPSLGNQPQHF

j_call: TRBJ1-4
clone_size: -
v_call: TRBV5-4
cdr3_aa: CASSLLGGGNPNEKLFF

j_call: TRBJ1-4
clone_size: -
v_call: TRBV30
cdr3_aa: CAWSKTGATNEKLFF

j_call: TRBJ1-1
clone_size: -
v_call: TRBV6-5
cdr3_aa: CASSYSEAGDTEAFF

j_call: TRBJ2-5
clone_size: -
v_call: TRBV25-1
cdr3_aa: CASREVETQYF

j_call: -
clone_size: -
v_call: TRBV6-1
cdr3_aa: CACRDLPYEQYF

j_call: TRBJ2-7
clone_size: -
v_call: TRBV6-1
cdr3_aa: CASSPYSSGGYEQYF

j_call: TRBJ1-5
clone_size: -
v_call: TRBV5-4
cdr3_aa: CASRRDRSDVSTPARF

j_call: TRBJ1-1
clone_size: -
v_call: TRBV27
cdr3_aa: CASSLQGWTEAFF

j_call: TRBJ1-1
clone_size: -
v_call: TRBV6-4
cdr3_aa: CASSPSGMNTEAFF

j_call: TRBJ2-1
clone_size: -
v_call: TRBV27
cdr3_aa: CASSYQGRLYNEQFF

j_call: TRBJ1-1
clone_size: -
v_call: TRBV30
cdr3_aa: CAWKSRFMNTEAFF

j_call: TRBJ2-5
clone_size: -
v_call: TRBV5-1
cdr3_aa: CASSPGAVRVQETQYF

j_call: TRBJ1-2
clone_size: -
v_call: TRBV12-5
cdr3_aa: CASGSGDRVRLNTF

j_call: TRBJ1-2
clone_size: -
v_call: TRBV28
cdr3_aa: CASSWDSSYGYTF

j_call: TRBJ2-7
clone_size: -
v_call: TRBV5-1
cdr3_aa: CASSLVEGHEQYF

j_call: TRBJ2-7
clone_size: -
v_call: TRBV28
cdr3_aa: CASRPEVAGSYEQYF

j_call: TRBJ2-5
clone_size: -
v_call: TRBV2
cdr3_aa: CASSWTSGTEETQYF

j_call: TRBJ2-5
clone_size: -
v_call: TRBV29-1
cdr3_aa: CSVLTGNQETQYF

j_call: TRBJ1-1
clone_size: -
v_call: TRBV5-4
cdr3_aa: CASSLAGRLDSTEAFF

j_call: TRBJ2-6
clone_size: -
v_call: TRBV7-9
cdr3_aa: CASSPTGGTGANVLTF

j_call: TRBJ1-3
clone_size: -
v_call: TRBV10-3
cdr3_aa: CAISPNAGVASGNTIYF

j_call: TRBJ2-7
clone_size: -
v_call: TRBV4-1
cdr3_aa: CASSSRLVTSYEQYF

j_call: TRBJ1-5
clone_size: -
v_call: TRBV9
cdr3_aa: CASSVGTEGQPQHF

j_call: TRBJ1-5
clone_size: -
v_call: TRBV28
cdr3_aa: CASSLWLGQLSNQPQHF

j_call: TRBJ1-6
clone_size: -
v_call: TRBV7-9
cdr3_aa: CSSSLTRTDNSPLHF

j_call: TRBJ2-7
clone_size: -
v_call: TRBV5-6
cdr3_aa: CASSLVDRGSYEQYF

j_call: TRBJ1-1
clone_size: -
v_call: TRBV6-5
cdr3_aa: CASTEQGQGPTEAFF

j_call: TRBJ2-3
clone_size: -
v_call: TRBV6-5
cdr3_aa: CASSYTGLSTDTQYF

j_call: TRBJ2-7
clone_size: -
v_call: TRBV2
cdr3_aa: CASRGGQGSEQYF

j_call: TRBJ2-7
clone_size: few
v_call: TRBV6-5
cdr3_aa: CASGEPRTGAHEQYF

j_call: TRBJ1-1
clone_size: -
v_call: TRBV5-1
cdr3_aa: CASSGQNTEAFF

j_call: TRBJ1-2
clone_size: -
v_call: TRBV19
cdr3_aa: CASSMGQGDGYTF